This entry describes one T cell receptor (beta chain). These data belong to a study of T-cell reconstitution after alpha-beta-depleted transplantation in children. Unique molecular identifiers featured in how the TCRbeta library was prepared. From the PCR reads, TCRdb called clonotypes with MiXCR, one entry per CDR3 protein. The table has some 300,000 distinct CDR3 sequences, roughly a tenth seen once. The CDR3 is 13 residues long. The V gene lost 1 base and the J gene lost 4 bases, with 10 bases spanning the gap. Germline V gene sequence: CDR1 DFQATT, CDR2 SNEGSKA (reference sequence). V usage is TRBV20-1 and J usage is TRBJ2-5, with a weak D call TRBD1 (6 bases). The receptor was derived from a boy under three years old with acute myeloid leukemia, due to receive a stem cell transplant. Source: PBMCs, taken before TCRalphabeta/CD19-depleted stem cell transplant. This CDR3 is CSARGQVAETQYF. For the CDR3, the DNA is TGCAGTGCTAGAGGACAGGTAGCAGAGACCCAGTACTTC.